This T cell receptor (beta chain) was sequenced for a study of OX40 agonist ivuxolimab in advanced cancers. Looking at the study overall: Patients were infused with ivuxolimab every 2 weeks at 0.01 to 10 mg/kg.

The V gene end was trimmed by 5 bases and the J gene end by 7 bases; junction bases not matched to a gene: 10. The CDR3 is made up of 15 amino acids. Germline CDR1 and CDR2: MDHEN and SYDVKM. Measured with immunoSEQ multiplex PCR; TCRdb has only the in-frame clones, and not every one. Of over 90,000 clones in the sample, 94% were seen once. The gene calls are TRBV28 and TRBJ1-5; 8 bases fit TRBD1. This TCR came from an adult with an advanced solid tumor such as melanoma, head and neck, liver or kidney cancer. This material consisted of CD4+ or CD8+ T cells sorted from blood, taken in a trial of the OX40 agonist ivuxolimab. The CDR3 here is CASSPTGVFAQPQHF. The CDR3 bases are TGTGCCAGCAGTCCGACAGGGGTCTTTGCACAGCCCCAGCATTTT.